The entry below describes one TCR beta chain. In the source study's methods: Reference gene primer amplification in the assay estimated nucleated cell counts. Profiled with immunoSEQ multiplex PCR; TCRdb holds only in-frame clones, not every one. That table gives V, J and clone size, and the DNA gave D and trimming. Of about 210,000 clones in the sample, 92% were seen once. This sample is part of a study of blood T cell repertoires in COVID-19. As for the study in general: Some COVID-19 samples were acute and others convalescent; all came from the United States, Italy and Spain. PBMCs, B-cell-depleted T cells, or T cells were the source of the cDNA or gDNA that made up the material.

The CDR3 sequence is 14 residues long. V trimming: 7 bases; J trimming: 4 bases; junction bases outside the gene matches: 8. CDR1 and CDR2 from the germline V gene are MNHEY and SVGAGI. This chain connects TRBV6-5 to TRBJ1-1; TRBD1 agrees at 8 bases. The sample comprised peripheral blood. The clonotype comes from a man aged 25 to 40 with acute or convalescent COVID-19. The CDR3 DNA follows: TGTGCCAGCACCAAGGACAGGGTGGTCACTGAAGCTTTCTTT. Translating gives CASTKDRVVTEAFF.